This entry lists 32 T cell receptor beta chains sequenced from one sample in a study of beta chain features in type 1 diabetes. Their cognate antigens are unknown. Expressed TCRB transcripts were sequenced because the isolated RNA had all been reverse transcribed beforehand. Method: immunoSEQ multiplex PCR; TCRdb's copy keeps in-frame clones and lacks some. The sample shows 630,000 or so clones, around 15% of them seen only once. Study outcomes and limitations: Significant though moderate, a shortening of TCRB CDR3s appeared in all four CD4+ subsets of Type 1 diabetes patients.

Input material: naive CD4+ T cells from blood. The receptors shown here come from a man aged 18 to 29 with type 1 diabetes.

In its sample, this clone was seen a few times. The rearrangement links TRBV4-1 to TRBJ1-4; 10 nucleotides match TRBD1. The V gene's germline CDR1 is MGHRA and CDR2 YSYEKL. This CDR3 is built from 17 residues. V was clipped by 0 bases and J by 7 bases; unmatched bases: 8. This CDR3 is CASSQEGQDRGLEKLFF. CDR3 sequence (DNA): TGCGCCAGCAGCCAAGAGGGTCAAGACAGGGGGCTTGAAAAACTGTTTTTT.

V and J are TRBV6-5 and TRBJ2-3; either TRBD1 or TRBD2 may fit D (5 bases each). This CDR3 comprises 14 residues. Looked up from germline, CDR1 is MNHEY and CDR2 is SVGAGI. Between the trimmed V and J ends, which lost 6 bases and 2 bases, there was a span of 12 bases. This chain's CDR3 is CASRPLGATDTQYF. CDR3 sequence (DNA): TGTGCCAGCAGGCCTCTCGGGGCCACAGATACGCAGTATTTT.

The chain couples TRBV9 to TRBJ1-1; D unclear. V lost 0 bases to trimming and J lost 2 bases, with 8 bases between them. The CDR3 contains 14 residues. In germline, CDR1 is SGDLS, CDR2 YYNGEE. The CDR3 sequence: CASSVVSYNTEAFF. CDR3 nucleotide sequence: TGTGCCAGCAGCGTAGTGTCATATAACACTGAAGCTTTCTTT.

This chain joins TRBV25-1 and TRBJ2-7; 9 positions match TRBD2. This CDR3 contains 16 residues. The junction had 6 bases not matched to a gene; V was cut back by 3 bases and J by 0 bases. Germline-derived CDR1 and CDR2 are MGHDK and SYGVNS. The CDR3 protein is CASSEVSGSSSYEQYF. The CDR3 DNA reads TGTGCCAGCAGTGAGGTTAGCGGGAGTAGCTCCTACGAGCAGTACTTC.

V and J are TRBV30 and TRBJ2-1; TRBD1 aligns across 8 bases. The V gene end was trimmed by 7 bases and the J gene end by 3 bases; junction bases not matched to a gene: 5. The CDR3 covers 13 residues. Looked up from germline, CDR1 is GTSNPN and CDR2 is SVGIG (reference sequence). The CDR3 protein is CASAGQVYNEQFF. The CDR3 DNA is TGTGCCTCCGCGGGACAGGTCTACAATGAGCAGTTCTTC.

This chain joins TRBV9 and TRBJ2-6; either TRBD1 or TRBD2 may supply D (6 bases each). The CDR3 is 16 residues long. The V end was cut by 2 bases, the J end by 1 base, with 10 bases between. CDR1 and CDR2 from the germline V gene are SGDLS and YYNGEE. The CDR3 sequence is CASSVWGASGANVLTF. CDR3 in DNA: TGTGCCAGCAGCGTCTGGGGGGCGTCTGGGGCCAACGTCCTGACTTTC.

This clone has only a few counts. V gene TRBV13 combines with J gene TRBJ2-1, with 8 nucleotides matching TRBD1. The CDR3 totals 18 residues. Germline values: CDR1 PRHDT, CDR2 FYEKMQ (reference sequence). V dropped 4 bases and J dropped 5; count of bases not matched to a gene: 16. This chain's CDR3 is CASSSAFGQGRADNEQFF. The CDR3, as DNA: TGTGCCAGCAGCTCCGCCTTCGGACAGGGCCGGGCCGACAATGAGCAGTTCTTC.

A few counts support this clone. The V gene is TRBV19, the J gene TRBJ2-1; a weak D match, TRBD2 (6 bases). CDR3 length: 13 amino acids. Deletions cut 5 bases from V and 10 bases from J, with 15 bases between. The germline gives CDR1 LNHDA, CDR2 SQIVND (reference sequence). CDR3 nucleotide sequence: TGTGCCAGTAGTCGGTCAGGCCGGGAGGAGCAGTTCTTC. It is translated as CASSRSGREEQFF.

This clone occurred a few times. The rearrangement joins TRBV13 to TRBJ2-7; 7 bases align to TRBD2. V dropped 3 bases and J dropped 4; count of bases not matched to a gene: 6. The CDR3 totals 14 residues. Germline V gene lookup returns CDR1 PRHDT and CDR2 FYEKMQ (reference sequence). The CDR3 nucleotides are TGTGCCAGCAGCTTTTCTAGCGGCTATTACGAGCAGTACTTC. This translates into CASSFSSGYYEQYF.

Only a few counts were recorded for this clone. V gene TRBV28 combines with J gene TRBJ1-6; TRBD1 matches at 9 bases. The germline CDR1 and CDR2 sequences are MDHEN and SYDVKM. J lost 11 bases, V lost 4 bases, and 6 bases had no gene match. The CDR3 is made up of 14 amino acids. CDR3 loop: CASSSGQGMTPLHF. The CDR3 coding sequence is TGTGCCAGCAGTTCCGGACAGGGGATGACACCCCTCCACTTT.

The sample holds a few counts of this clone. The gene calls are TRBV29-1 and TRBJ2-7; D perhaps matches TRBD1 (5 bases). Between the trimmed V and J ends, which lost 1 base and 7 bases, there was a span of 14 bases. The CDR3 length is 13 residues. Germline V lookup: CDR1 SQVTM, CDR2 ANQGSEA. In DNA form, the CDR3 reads TGCAGCGTTGAAGGGGCCATTCCAGGGGAGCAGTACTTC. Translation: CSVEGAIPGEQYF.

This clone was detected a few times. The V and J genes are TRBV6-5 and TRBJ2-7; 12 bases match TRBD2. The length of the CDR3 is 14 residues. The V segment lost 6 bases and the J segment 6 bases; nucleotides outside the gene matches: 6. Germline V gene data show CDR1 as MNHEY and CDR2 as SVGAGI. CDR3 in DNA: TGTGCCAGCAGATCGACTAGCGGGAGAGGCGAGCAGTACTTC. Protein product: CASRSTSGRGEQYF.

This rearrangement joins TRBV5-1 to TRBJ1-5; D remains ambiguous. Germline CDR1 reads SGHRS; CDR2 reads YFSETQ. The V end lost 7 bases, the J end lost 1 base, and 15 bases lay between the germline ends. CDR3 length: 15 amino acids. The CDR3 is CASSSSGGSNQPQHF. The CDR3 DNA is TGCGCCAGCTCCTCCTCCGGAGGGAGCAATCAGCCCCAGCATTTT. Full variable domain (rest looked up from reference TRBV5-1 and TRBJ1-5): KAGVTQTPRYLIKTRGQQVTLSCSPISGHRSVSWYQQTPGQGLQFLFEYFSETQRNKGNFPGRFSGRQFSNSRSEMNVSTLELGDSALYLCASSSSGGSNQPQHFGDGTRLSIL.

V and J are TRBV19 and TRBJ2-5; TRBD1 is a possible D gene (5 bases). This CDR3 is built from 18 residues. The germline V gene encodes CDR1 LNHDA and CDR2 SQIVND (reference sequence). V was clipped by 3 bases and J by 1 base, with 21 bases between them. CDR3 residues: CASSILFITRQPQETQYF. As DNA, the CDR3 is TGTGCCAGTAGTATCCTGTTTATTACGCGACAGCCCCAAGAGACCCAGTACTTC.

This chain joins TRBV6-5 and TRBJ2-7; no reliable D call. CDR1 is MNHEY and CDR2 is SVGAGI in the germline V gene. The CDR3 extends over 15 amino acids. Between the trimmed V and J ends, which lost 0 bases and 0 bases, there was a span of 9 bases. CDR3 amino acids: CASSYSSAHSYEQYF. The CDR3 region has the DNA TGTGCCAGCAGTTACTCCAGCGCTCACTCCTACGAGCAGTACTTC.

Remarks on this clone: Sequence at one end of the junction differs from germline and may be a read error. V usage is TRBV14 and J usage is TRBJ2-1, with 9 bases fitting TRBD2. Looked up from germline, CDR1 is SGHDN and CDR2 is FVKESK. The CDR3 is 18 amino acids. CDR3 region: CASSQSPGAGGHLNELFF. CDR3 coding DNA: TGTGCCAGCAGCCAAAGCCCAGGGGCGGGAGGGCACCTGAATGAGCTGTTCTTC.

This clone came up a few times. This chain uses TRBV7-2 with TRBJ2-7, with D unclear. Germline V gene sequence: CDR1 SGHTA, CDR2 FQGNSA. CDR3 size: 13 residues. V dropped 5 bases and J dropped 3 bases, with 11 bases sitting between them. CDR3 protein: CASSPTPNYEQYF. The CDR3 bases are TGTGCCAGCAGCCCCACACCTAACTACGAGCAGTACTTC.

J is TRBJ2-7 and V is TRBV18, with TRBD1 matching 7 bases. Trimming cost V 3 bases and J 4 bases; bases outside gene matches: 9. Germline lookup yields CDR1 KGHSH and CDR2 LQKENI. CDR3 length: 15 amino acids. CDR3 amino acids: CASSPGTATTYEQYF. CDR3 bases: TGTGCCAGCTCACCCGGGACAGCCACAACGTACGAGCAGTACTTC.

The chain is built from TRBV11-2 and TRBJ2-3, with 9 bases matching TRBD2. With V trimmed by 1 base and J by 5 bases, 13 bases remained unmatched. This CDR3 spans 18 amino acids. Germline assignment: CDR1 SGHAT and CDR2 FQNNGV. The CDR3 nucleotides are TGTGCCAGCAGCTTAGCCGTATCCGCGGGAGGGCATAGAGATACGCAGTATTTT. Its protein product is CASSLAVSAGGHRDTQYF. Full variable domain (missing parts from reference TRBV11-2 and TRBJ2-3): EAGVAQSPRYKIIEKRQSVAFWCNPISGHATLYWYQQILGQGPKLLIQFQNNGVVDDSQLPKDRFSAERLKGVDSTLKIQPAKLEDSAVYLCASSLAVSAGGHRDTQYFGPGTRLTVL.

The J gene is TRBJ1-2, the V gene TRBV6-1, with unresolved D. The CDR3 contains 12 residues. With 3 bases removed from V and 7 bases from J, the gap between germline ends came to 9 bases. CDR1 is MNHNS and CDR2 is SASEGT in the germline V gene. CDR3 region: CASSEDFGGYTF. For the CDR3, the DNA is TGTGCCAGCAGTGAGGATTTTGGTGGCTACACCTTC.

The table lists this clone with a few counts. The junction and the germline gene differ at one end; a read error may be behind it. The CDR3 sequence: CASSLYETQYF. CDR3 sequence (DNA): TGTGCTAGCAGCTTATACGAGACCCAGTACTTC. The chain recombines TRBV7-7 with TRBJ2-5; no clear D gene. In germline, CDR1 is SSHAT, CDR2 FNYEAQ (reference sequence). The CDR3 contains 11 residues.

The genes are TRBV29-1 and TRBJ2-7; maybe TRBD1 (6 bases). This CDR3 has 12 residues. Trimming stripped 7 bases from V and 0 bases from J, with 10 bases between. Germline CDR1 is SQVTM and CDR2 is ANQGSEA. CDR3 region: CSARTVSYEQYF. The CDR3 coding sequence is TGCAGCGCCCGGACAGTCTCCTACGAGCAGTACTTC.

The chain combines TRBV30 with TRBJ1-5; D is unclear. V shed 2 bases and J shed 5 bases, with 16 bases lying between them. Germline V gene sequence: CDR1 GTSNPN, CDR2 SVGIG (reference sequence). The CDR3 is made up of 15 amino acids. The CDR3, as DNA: TGTGCCTGGAGTACTTTCGCTAAGGGTGATCAGCCCCAGCATTTT. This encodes CAWSTFAKGDQPQHF.

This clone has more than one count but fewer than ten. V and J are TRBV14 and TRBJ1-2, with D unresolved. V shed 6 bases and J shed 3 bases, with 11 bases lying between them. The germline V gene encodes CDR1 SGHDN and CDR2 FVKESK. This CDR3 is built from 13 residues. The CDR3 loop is CASSLKEDYGYTF. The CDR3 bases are TGTGCCAGCAGTCTCAAGGAGGACTATGGCTACACCTTC.

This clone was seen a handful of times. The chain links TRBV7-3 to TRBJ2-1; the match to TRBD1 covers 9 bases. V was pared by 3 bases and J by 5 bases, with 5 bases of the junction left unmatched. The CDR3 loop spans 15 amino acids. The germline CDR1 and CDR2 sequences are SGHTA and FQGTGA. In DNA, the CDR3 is TGTGCCAGCAGCTTGGGACAGGGTAGCAACAATGAGCAGTTCTTC. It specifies CASSLGQGSNNEQFF.

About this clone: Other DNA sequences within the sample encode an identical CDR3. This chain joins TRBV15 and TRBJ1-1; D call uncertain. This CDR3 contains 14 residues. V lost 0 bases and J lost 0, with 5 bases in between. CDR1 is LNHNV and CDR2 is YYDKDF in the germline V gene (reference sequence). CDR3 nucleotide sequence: TGTGCCACCAGCAGAGATCGTGTGAACACTGAAGCTTTCTTT. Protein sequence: CATSRDRVNTEAFF.

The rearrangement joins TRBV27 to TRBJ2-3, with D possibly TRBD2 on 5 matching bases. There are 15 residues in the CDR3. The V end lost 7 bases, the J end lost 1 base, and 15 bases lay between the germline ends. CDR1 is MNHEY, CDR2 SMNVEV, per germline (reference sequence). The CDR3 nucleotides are TGTGCCAGCACCTCTGGGCACGGGGGCACAGATACGCAGTATTTT. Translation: CASTSGHGGTDTQYF.

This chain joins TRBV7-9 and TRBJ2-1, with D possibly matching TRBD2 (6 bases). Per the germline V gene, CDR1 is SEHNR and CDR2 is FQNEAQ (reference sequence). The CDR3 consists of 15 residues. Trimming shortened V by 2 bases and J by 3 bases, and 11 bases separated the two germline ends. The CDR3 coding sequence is TGTGCCAGCAGCTTACCGGGAGTGGTCTACAATGAGCAGTTCTTC. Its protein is CASSLPGVVYNEQFF.

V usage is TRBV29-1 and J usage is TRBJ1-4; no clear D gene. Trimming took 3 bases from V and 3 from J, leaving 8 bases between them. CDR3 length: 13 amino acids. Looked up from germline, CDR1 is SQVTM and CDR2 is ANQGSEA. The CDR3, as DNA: TGCAGCGTTGAGGACGGTTCTAATGAAAAACTGTTTTTT. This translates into CSVEDGSNEKLFF. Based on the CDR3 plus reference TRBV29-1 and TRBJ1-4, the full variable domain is SAVISQKPSRDICQRGTSLTIQCQVDSQVTMMFWYRQQPGQSLTLIATANQGSEATYESGFVIDKFPISRPNLTFSTLTVSNMSPEDSSIYLCSVEDGSNEKLFFGSGTQLSVL.

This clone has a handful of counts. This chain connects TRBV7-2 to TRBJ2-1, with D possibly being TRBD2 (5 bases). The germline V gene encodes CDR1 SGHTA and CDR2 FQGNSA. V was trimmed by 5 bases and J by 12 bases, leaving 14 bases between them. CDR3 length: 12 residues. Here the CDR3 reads CASSRPLGGQFF. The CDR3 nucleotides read TGTGCCAGCAGCCGGCCCCTCGGAGGGCAGTTCTTC. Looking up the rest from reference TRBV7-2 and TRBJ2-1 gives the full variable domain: GAGVSQSPSNKVTEKGKDVELRCDPISGHTALYWYRQSLGQGLEFLIYFQGNSAPDKSGLPSDRFSAERTGGSVSTLTIQRTQQEDSAVYLCASSRPLGGQFFGPGTRLTVL.

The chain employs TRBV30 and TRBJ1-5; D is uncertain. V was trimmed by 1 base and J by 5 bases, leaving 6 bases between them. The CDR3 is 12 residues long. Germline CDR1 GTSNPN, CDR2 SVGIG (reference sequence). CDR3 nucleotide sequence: TGTGCCTGGAGTGCCCTATATCAGCCCCAGCATTTT. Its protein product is CAWSALYQPQHF. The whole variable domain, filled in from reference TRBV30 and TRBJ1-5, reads SQTIHQWPATLVQPVGSPLSLECTVEGTSNPNLYWYRQAAGRGLQLLFYSVGIGQISSEVPQNLSASRPQDRQFILSSKKLLLSDSGFYLCAWSALYQPQHFGDGTRLSIL.

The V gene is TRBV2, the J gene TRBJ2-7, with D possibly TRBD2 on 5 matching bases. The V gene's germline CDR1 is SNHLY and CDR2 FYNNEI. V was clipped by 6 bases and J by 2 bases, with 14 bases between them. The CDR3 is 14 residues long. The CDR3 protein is CASSSRTQTYEQYF. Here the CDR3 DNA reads TGTGCCAGCAGCTCACGGACTCAAACCTACGAGCAGTACTTC. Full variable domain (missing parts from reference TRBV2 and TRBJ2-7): EPEVTQTPSHQVTQMGQEVILRCVPISNHLYFYWYRQILGQKVEFLVSFYNNEISEKSEIFDDQFSVERPDGSNFTLKIRSTKLEDSAMYFCASSSRTQTYEQYFGPGTRLTVT.